The 6 T cell receptor beta chains below were found in one sample sequenced in a study of blood T cell repertoires in COVID-19. The protocol was immunoSEQ multiplex PCR, while the TCRdb copy is restricted to in-frame clones and leaves out a portion. The table includes tens of thousands of clones, around 80% detected once. Input material: peripheral blood. All receptors come from a human donor in a cohort sampled during active COVID-19.

The chain uses TRBV6-5 and TRBJ2-7; TRBD1 matches 7 bases. This CDR3 has 14 amino acids. The germline V gene encodes CDR1 MNHEY and CDR2 SVGAGI. With 6 bases clipped from V and 3 bases from J, the junction kept 8 bases outside the gene matches. CDR3 nucleotide sequence: TGTGCCAGCAGCCCCGGGACAGACTACTACGAGCAGTACTTC. Its protein product is CASSPGTDYYEQYF.

The chain recombines TRBV5-1 with TRBJ1-6, with 8 bases lining up with TRBD1. Germline V lookup: CDR1 SGHRS, CDR2 YFSETQ. The CDR3 runs 15 residues. V was clipped by 6 bases and J by 9 bases; unmatched bases: 11. CDR3 DNA: TGCGCCAGCAACTTAGGACAGGGAGGGGGTTCACCCCTCCACTTT. As protein: CASNLGQGGGSPLHF.

This chain links TRBV10-1 with TRBJ2-3; 10 nucleotides match TRBD2. CDR3 size: 15 residues. V lost 5 bases, J lost 5 bases, and 7 bases stayed unmatched. CDR1 WNHNN and CDR2 SYGVQD come from the germline V gene (reference sequence). CDR3 nucleotide sequence: TGCGCCAGCAGTCGTCTAGCGGGAGATGGAGATACGCAGTATTTT. This gives the protein CASSRLAGDGDTQYF.

The CDR3 nucleotides read TGTGCCAGCAGCTCACAGGGGGCGGCTGGGGCCAACGTCCTGACTTTC. It codes for CASSSQGAAGANVLTF. The J gene is TRBJ2-6, the V gene TRBV7-2; TRBD1 aligns across 9 bases. The germline gives CDR1 SGHTA, CDR2 FQGNSA. Losses at the gene ends were 4 bases for V and 2 bases for J; bases not matched to a gene: 3. The length of the CDR3 is 16 residues.

This chain links TRBV6-5 with TRBJ2-7; 9 bases match TRBD1. V trimming: 10 bases; J trimming: 5 bases; junction bases outside the gene matches: 12. Looked up from germline, CDR1 is MNHEY and CDR2 is SVGAGI. CDR3 length: 14 amino acids. This CDR3 is CATLISGQGHEQYF. The CDR3 bases are TGTGCCACCCTGATCTCGGGACAGGGCCACGAGCAGTACTTC.

This sequence joins TRBV7-2 and TRBJ2-1; 7 bases map to TRBD2. J lost 8 bases, V lost 7 bases, and 11 bases had no gene match. The germline V gene has CDR1 SGHTA and CDR2 FQGNSA. The CDR3 is 14 residues long. The CDR3 reads CASTGQGLRYEQFF. As DNA, the CDR3 is TGTGCCAGCACCGGGCAGGGACTACGTTATGAGCAGTTCTTC.